This T cell receptor (beta chain) originates from a study of cytomegalovirus exposure and HLA in healthy donors. Study context: HLA-typed donors were the source of approximately 85 million unique TCRs held in an early data release.

The PCR had 60 Vbeta and 13 Jbeta primers. TCRdb keeps only in-frame clones here, not all; method: immunoSEQ multiplex PCR. The sample carries 150,000 to 200,000 clones, approximately 59% recorded once. For this clone: Its antigen remains unknown.

The CDR3 length is 14 residues. J gave up 6 bases and V 1 base, and 3 bases lay outside the gene matches. Looked up from germline, CDR1 is SEHNR and CDR2 is FQNEAQ (reference sequence). General study points: In a later analysis, TCR beta V- and J-gene trimming showed a link to a missense DCLRE1C variant. The availability of immune exposure information extended only to CMV serostatus.

Sequenced material: PBMCs. The TCR originated in a man between 40 and 49 years old in good health and CMV-seronegative. The chain employs TRBV7-9 and TRBJ2-7; 10 bases are a match to TRBD2. DNA of the CDR3: TGTGCCAGCAGCTTAGGTAGACTAGCGGGCGAGCAGTACTTC. Translation gives CASSLGRLAGEQYF.